This T cell receptor (beta chain) appears in the sequencing data of a study of vaccination and CD4 T cells after COVID-19. About the study: SARS-CoV-2, HCoV-NL63, HCoV-OC43 and HCoV-229E supplied the overlapping spike peptides used to stimulate cells.

Researchers used the Oncomine TCR Beta short-read assay to sequence DNA from cultured CD4+ T cells. MiXCR, applied by TCRdb to the PCR reads, yields one record per CDR3 protein. The table has 3,900 or so distinct CDR3 sequences, more than 30% seen once; the top ten hold 20% to 30%. CDR1 is SGDLS and CDR2 is YYNGEE in the germline V gene. V lost 8 bases, J lost 3 bases, and 11 bases lay in between. The CDR3 covers 12 residues. A note on this clonotype: The antigen remains undetermined.

Indicated treatment: approximately 10-day PBMC culture with coronavirus spike peptide pools or control peptides (ViraFEST assay). Antigen-specific T cells were expanded with peptide pools by ViraFEST, and TCRs were then sequenced. The sequence derives from a human donor who had recovered from COVID-19. The V gene is TRBV9, the J gene TRBJ1-2, with D hard to call. The source material was CD4+ T cells from blood, cultured in vitro. The CDR3 protein is CASAQRDYGYTF. CDR3 in DNA: TGTGCCAGTGCCCAACGGGACTATGGCTACACCTTC. The variable domain in full, with the rest retrieved from reference TRBV9 and TRBJ1-2, is DSGVTQTPKHLITATGQRVTLRCSPRSGDLSVYWYQQSLDQGLQFLIQYYNGEERAKGNILERFSAQQFPDLHSELNLSSLELGDSALYFCASAQRDYGYTFGSGTRLTVV.